The 16 T cell receptor beta chains presented below share a single source sample, sequenced in a study of persistence of HIV-infected CD4 T cells. What these receptors recognize is not known. Sequencing used immunoSEQ version 4 in survey mode. Repertoires were generated with immunoSEQ multiplex PCR, while TCRdb's copy carries only in-frame clones and drops some. Of roughly 60,000 clones in the sample, about 77% are singletons; the top ten hold 1.5% to 2%. Overlapping HIV-1 Gag 15-mer peptides at around 0.91 ug per peptide per mL were used. CD40L/CD69 double-negative CD45RO-high memory CD4+ T cells were collected. The sample was CD4+ T cells sorted from PBMCs after approximately 18-hour stimulation, taken from a patient who received antiretroviral therapy. The origin of the receptors is an adult man with HIV who was CMV-seropositive.

The rearrangement joins TRBV19 to TRBJ2-1; a possible D gene is TRBD2 (6 bases). V lost 6 bases, J lost 6 bases, and 21 bases lay in between. The germline V gene encodes CDR1 LNHDA and CDR2 SQIVND (reference sequence). CDR3 length equals 16 residues. In DNA form, the CDR3 reads TGTGCCAGTAGCCCGAGAATGGAGGGGCTAGGCAATGAGCAGTTCTTC. As protein: CASSPRMEGLGNEQFF. The full variable domain, rest sourced from reference TRBV19 and TRBJ2-1, is DGGITQSPKYLFRKEGQNVTLSCEQNLNHDAMYWYRQDPGQGLRLIYYSQIVNDFQKGDIAEGYSVSREKKESFPLTVTSAQKNPTAFYLCASSPRMEGLGNEQFFGPGTRLTVL.

The V call is TRBV7-9, the J call TRBJ2-3; 11 positions agree with TRBD1. V shed 5 bases and J 3 bases; nucleotides not matched to a gene: 10. Looked up from germline, CDR1 is SEHNR and CDR2 is FQNEAQ (reference sequence). The CDR3 length is 17 residues. Here the CDR3 DNA reads TGTGCCAGCAGCCCTAGGAGAGGGACAGGGGGTACAGATACGCAGTATTTT. Its protein is CASSPRRGTGGTDTQYF.

This clone came up many times. The genes are TRBV18 and TRBJ2-1, with TRBD1 matching over 12 bases. Germline-derived CDR1 and CDR2 are KGHSH and LQKENI. The CDR3 consists of 16 residues. The junction had 7 bases not matched to a gene; V was cut back by 5 bases and J by 5 bases. In DNA, the CDR3 is TGTGCCAGCTCATCAGGAGGGACAGGGGGCAACAATGAGCAGTTCTTC. Its translation: CASSSGGTGGNNEQFF.

The chain links TRBV19 to TRBJ2-2, with TRBD1 matching over 7 bases. This CDR3 comprises 16 residues. Germline V lookup: CDR1 LNHDA, CDR2 SQIVND (reference sequence). J gave up 3 bases and V 7 bases, and 11 bases lay outside the gene matches. CDR3 sequence (DNA): TGTGCCAGTACTGGGACAGCAGCGAGTGACACCGGGGAGCTGTTTTTT. It specifies CASTGTAASDTGELFF. Looking up the rest from reference TRBV19 and TRBJ2-2 gives the full variable domain: DGGITQSPKYLFRKEGQNVTLSCEQNLNHDAMYWYRQDPGQGLRLIYYSQIVNDFQKGDIAEGYSVSREKKESFPLTVTSAQKNPTAFYLCASTGTAASDTGELFFGEGSRLTVL.

This chain joins TRBV28 and TRBJ1-5, with D unclear. This CDR3 has 14 residues. CDR1 and CDR2 (germline): MDHEN, SYDVKM. V was shortened by 5 bases and J by 2 bases, with 10 bases between the two germline ends. The CDR3 loop is CASSIGARNQPQHF. The CDR3 DNA reads TGTGCCAGCAGTATAGGAGCCCGCAATCAGCCCCAGCATTTT.

On this clone itself: Within the sample, other DNA sequences also encode this same CDR3. This sequence joins TRBV6-5 and TRBJ2-7; D perhaps matches TRBD1 (6 bases). CDR3 length: 14 amino acids. The V gene's germline CDR1 is MNHEY and CDR2 SVGAGI. Trimming cost V 6 bases and J 0 bases, with 12 bases left between them. The CDR3 DNA reads TGTGCCAGCAGCCCCGACAGGAGCTCCTACGAGCAGTACTTC. Translated, it gives CASSPDRSSYEQYF.

As DNA, the CDR3 is TGTGCCAGCAGTTCCCTAGCGGGGGGCACAGATACGCAGTATTTT. Its protein product is CASSSLAGGTDTQYF. The rearrangement uses TRBV28 and TRBJ2-3, with 10 bases aligning to TRBD2. The length of the CDR3 is 15 residues. The trim removed 4 bases at V and 1 base at J, leaving 2 bases unmatched. Germline V gene data show CDR1 as MDHEN and CDR2 as SYDVKM.

This CDR3 reads CASSRLWTNTEAFF. The CDR3 DNA is TGCGCCAGCAGCCGTTTGTGGACCAACACTGAAGCTTTCTTT. The chain joins TRBV4-1 to TRBJ1-1; D remains unclear. V gave up 4 bases and J gave up 2 bases, with 11 bases separating them. CDR3 length: 14 amino acids. Looked up from germline, CDR1 is MGHRA and CDR2 is YSYEKL.

V and J are TRBV4-2 and TRBJ1-2; a possible D gene is TRBD1 (5 bases). The CDR3 runs to 13 residues. Germline values: CDR1 LGHNA, CDR2 YNFKEQ. Trimming shortened V by 0 bases and J by 5 bases, and 7 bases separated the two germline ends. CDR3 nucleotide sequence: TGTGCCAGCAGCCAAGATCGGGGGTATGGCTACACCTTC. Its protein is CASSQDRGYGYTF.

This rearrangement joins TRBV5-8 to TRBJ1-6, with 8 bases that match TRBD1. CDR1 is SGHTS and CDR2 is YDEGEE in the germline V gene. The CDR3 extends over 17 amino acids. The J segment lost 9 bases and the V segment lost 2 bases, leaving 13 bases of the junction unmatched. As DNA, the CDR3 is TGTGCCAGCAGCTTAGCTCCAGGGGGCGCGGGTAGTTCACCCCTCCACTTT. It codes for CASSLAPGGAGSSPLHF.

The chain couples TRBV20-1 to TRBJ2-3; D gene uncertain. The CDR3 spans 11 residues. The germline CDR1 and CDR2 sequences are DFQATT and SNEGSKA (reference sequence). Trimming removed 4 bases from V and 2 bases from J, with 4 bases in between. The CDR3 region has the DNA TGCAGTGCTACAGCCACAGATACGCAGTATTTT. This gives the protein CSATATDTQYF.

To note about this clone: Other DNA sequences within the sample encode an identical CDR3. DNA of the CDR3: TGTGCCAGTAGTATAGGGCTAGCGGGAGTCAATGAGCAGTTCTTC. It specifies CASSIGLAGVNEQFF. This chain uses TRBV19 with TRBJ2-1; 10 bases are a match to TRBD2. Per the germline V gene, CDR1 is LNHDA and CDR2 is SQIVND (reference sequence). V was clipped by 1 base and J by 6 bases; unmatched bases: 3. The CDR3 spans 15 residues.

The V call is TRBV19, the J call TRBJ1-2; D possibly corresponds to TRBD1 (5 bases). The CDR3 consists of 15 residues. V was cut by 3 bases and J by 4 bases, with 15 bases left in between. The germline gives CDR1 LNHDA, CDR2 SQIVND (reference sequence). DNA for the CDR3: TGTGCCAGTAGTATCGGCCAGGGTCCTGGCTATGGCTACACCTTC. This sequence encodes CASSIGQGPGYGYTF. Supplemented by reference TRBV19 and TRBJ1-2, the full variable domain reads DGGITQSPKYLFRKEGQNVTLSCEQNLNHDAMYWYRQDPGQGLRLIYYSQIVNDFQKGDIAEGYSVSREKKESFPLTVTSAQKNPTAFYLCASSIGQGPGYGYTFGSGTRLTVV.

The V gene is TRBV5-6, the J gene TRBJ1-6; unclear D gene. The CDR3 loop spans 13 amino acids. V was shortened by 4 bases and J by 7 bases, with 9 bases between the two germline ends. Germline V gives CDR1 SGHDT, CDR2 YYEEEE. As DNA, the CDR3 is TGTGCCAGCAGCCCCGGACCAAATTCACCCCTCCACTTT. Translating gives CASSPGPNSPLHF.

This chain uses TRBV19 with TRBJ2-6; no clear D gene. The CDR3 is 16 amino acids. With 4 bases removed from V and 0 bases from J, the gap between germline ends came to 10 bases. The germline gives CDR1 LNHDA, CDR2 SQIVND (reference sequence). The CDR3 DNA reads TGTGCCAGTAGTACCCTCCCCGGCTCTGGGGCCAACGTCCTGACTTTC. This sequence encodes CASSTLPGSGANVLTF. Variable domain in full (rest from reference TRBV19 and TRBJ2-6): DGGITQSPKYLFRKEGQNVTLSCEQNLNHDAMYWYRQDPGQGLRLIYYSQIVNDFQKGDIAEGYSVSREKKESFPLTVTSAQKNPTAFYLCASSTLPGSGANVLTFGAGSRLTVL.

This clone was seen a few times. This chain joins TRBV11-2 and TRBJ2-7, with TRBD2 matching 7 bases. J was trimmed by 2 bases and V by 5 bases; bases with no gene match: 18. From germline, CDR1 is SGHAT and CDR2 FQNNGV. The CDR3 is 18 amino acids. The CDR3, as DNA: TGTGCCAGCAGCGACCAACGGGCCCCGCGGGGGAGCACCTACGAGCAGTACTTC. Amino acid sequence: CASSDQRAPRGSTYEQYF.